This T cell receptor beta chain comes out of a study of shared clonotypes between healthy human individuals. Overall study context: Each donor's CD4 naive and CD4 memory cells filled three plates apiece, CD8 naive two, and CD8 memory one. Study-level findings and limits: Represented diversity (both genetic and exposure-history) was limited by the small number of donors.

Researchers divided each subset's genomic DNA evenly across several immunoSEQ plates. Sequenced by immunoSEQ multiplex PCR; TCRdb stores in-frame clones only, minus some. Seen here are about 680,000 clones, just over 90% observed once, and the top ten hold 24%. Naivety among CD8 cells was defined by CD45RO negativity and positive CCR7 selection, thereby excluding terminally differentiated effector memory CD45RA+ cells. The germline V gene has CDR1 LNHDA and CDR2 SQIVND (reference sequence). Trimming at V came to 3 bases and at J to 4 bases, leaving 6 bases not matched to a gene. CDR3 size: 16 residues. This clone has just one count. Its antigen is unidentified.

The chain joins TRBV19 to TRBJ2-6, with TRBD2 identical over 7 bases. What was sequenced was naive CD8+ T cells sorted from blood. This clonotype originated in a man aged 25 to 40 in good health. The CDR3 sequence is CASSILGGEGANVLTF. Here the CDR3 DNA reads TGTGCCAGTAGTATTCTGGGAGGGGAGGGGGCCAACGTCCTGACTTTC. Using reference TRBV19 and TRBJ2-6 for the parts outside the CDR3, the full variable domain is DGGITQSPKYLFRKEGQNVTLSCEQNLNHDAMYWYRQDPGQGLRLIYYSQIVNDFQKGDIAEGYSVSREKKESFPLTVTSAQKNPTAFYLCASSILGGEGANVLTFGAGSRLTVL.